Each of the 29 T cell receptor beta chains below was sequenced from the same sample in a study of blood T cells in healthy people across ages. A second about 6 to 12 cycle PCR used barcoded and J-beta primers. TCRdb re-derived calls from the 5' RACE reads in MiXCR, one entry per CDR3 protein. The sample lists 550,000 to 700,000 distinct CDR3 sequences, roughly 28% occurring once. The sequenced sample was blood. Source of these receptors: a woman in her 70s in good health.

J is TRBJ1-5 and V is TRBV6-5; 7 bases map to TRBD1. This CDR3 is built from 16 residues. CDR1 and CDR2 from the germline V gene are MNHEY and SVGAGI. The V segment lost 2 bases and the J segment 1 base; nucleotides outside the gene matches: 5. The CDR3 protein is CASSYGPQGSNQPQHF. The CDR3 DNA reads as TGTGCCAGCAGTTACGGCCCACAGGGGAGCAATCAGCCCCAGCATTTT.

This clonotype was observed a handful of times. J is TRBJ2-2 and V is TRBV9; no clear D. V was shortened by 2 bases and J by 6 bases, with 11 bases between the two germline ends. The CDR3 extends over 14 amino acids. Germline CDR1 is SGDLS and CDR2 is YYNGEE. In DNA, the CDR3 is TGTGCCAGCAGCGTGGCCCCCAACGCCGGGGAGCTGTTTTTT. Encoded protein: CASSVAPNAGELFF. The full variable domain, in which reference TRBV9 and TRBJ2-2 provide the parts outside the CDR3, is DSGVTQTPKHLITATGQRVTLRCSPRSGDLSVYWYQQSLDQGLQFLIQYYNGEERAKGNILERFSAQQFPDLHSELNLSSLELGDSALYFCASSVAPNAGELFFGEGSRLTVL.

A few counts support this clonotype. V usage is TRBV7-3 and J usage is TRBJ2-5; the match to TRBD2 covers 7 bases. V gave up 2 bases and J gave up 4 bases; unmatched junction bases: 10. This CDR3 contains 16 residues. From germline, CDR1 is SGHTA and CDR2 FQGTGA. Written as DNA, the CDR3 is TGTGCCAGCAGCTTATCCCCCTGGGGGGGTCGAGAGACCCAGTACTTC. Translated: CASSLSPWGGRETQYF.

This clonotype was observed a handful of times. This chain links TRBV20-1 with TRBJ2-2, with unresolved D. The CDR3 is made up of 14 amino acids. The V gene's germline CDR1 is DFQATT and CDR2 SNEGSKA (reference sequence). Trimming cost V 3 bases and J 6 bases, with 14 bases left between them. CDR3 sequence: CSARVAASPGELFF. CDR3 DNA: TGCAGTGCTAGGGTCGCGGCTAGTCCCGGGGAGCTGTTTTTT.

This clonotype turned up a few times. The chain employs TRBV7-7 and TRBJ2-1; TRBD1 aligns across 7 bases. The J call may be mistaken, given a closer DNA end match to TRBJ2-5. Looked up from germline, CDR1 is SSHAT and CDR2 is FNYEAQ (reference sequence). This CDR3 contains 15 residues. The CDR3 bases are TGTGCCAGCAGCTTAGCGACGACAGGGTTAGAGACCCAGTACTTC. Protein product: CASSLATTGLETQYF.

This clonotype has only a few counts. The J gene is TRBJ2-5, the V gene TRBV5-1, with 8 bases fitting TRBD1. The J call could be wrong; TRBJ2-7 is a better fit for the DNA end. The CDR3 length is 14 residues. Germline-derived CDR1 and CDR2 are SGHRS and YFSETQ. CDR3 sequence (DNA): TGCGCCAGCAGCTTCAGGACAGGGCGCTACGAGCAGTACTTC. It specifies CASSFRTGRYEQYF.

This CDR3 reads CAISETGLDQPQHF. The CDR3 DNA follows: TGTGCCATCAGTGAAACCGGATTGGATCAGCCCCAGCATTTT. The chain is built from TRBV10-3 and TRBJ1-5, with no clear D. The CDR3 contains 14 residues. The germline V and J ends were trimmed by 3 bases and 5 bases, with 11 bases remaining between them. The V gene's germline CDR1 is ENHRY and CDR2 SYGVKD.

This clonotype occurred a few times. The chain is built from TRBV6-5 and TRBJ1-6; D is unresolved. CDR1 is MNHEY and CDR2 is SVGAGI in the germline V gene. V gave up 6 bases and J gave up 8 bases, with 17 bases separating them. This CDR3 has 15 residues. The CDR3 DNA is TGTGCCAGCAGCGATCGAGGGAGGAGTGATTCACCCCTCCACTTT. This encodes CASSDRGRSDSPLHF.

A note on this clonotype: Germline and junction disagree at one end, which may indicate a read error. The chain recombines TRBV20-1 with TRBJ2-3, with D possibly TRBD2 on 5 matching bases. The CDR3 contains 16 residues. Germline V gene data show CDR1 as DFQATT and CDR2 as SNEGSKA (reference sequence). The CDR3 DNA reads as TGCGGTGCTAGCAGAAGCCGACCACCTTCCACAGATACGCAGTATTTT. Its translation is CGASRSRPPSTDTQYF.

V usage is TRBV5-1 and J usage is TRBJ1-4; a possible D gene is TRBD1 (6 bases). This CDR3 has 15 residues. Germline CDR1 SGHRS, CDR2 YFSETQ. The germline V and J ends were trimmed by 4 bases and 9 bases, with 19 bases remaining between them. CDR3 sequence: CASSPSQGIGQKLFF. The CDR3 coding sequence is TGCGCCAGCAGCCCCAGTCAGGGGATCGGGCAAAAACTGTTTTTT.

The genes are TRBV6-2 or TRBV6-3 and TRBJ2-7; the D gene is possibly TRBD2 (7 bases). The CDR3 loop spans 16 amino acids. The V gene's germline CDR1 is MNHEY and CDR2 SVGEGT. V was pared by 4 bases and J by 2 bases, with 18 bases between. CDR3 DNA: TGTGCCAGCAGTTCTACCCGAGGCGGGGGCACCTACGAGCAGTACTTC. Translating gives CASSSTRGGGTYEQYF.

For this clonotype: The junction does not match germline at one end; this may be a read error. V is TRBV7-2 and J is TRBJ2-1; tentative D call: TRBD2 (5 bases). CDR1 SGHTA and CDR2 FQGNSA come from the germline V gene. The CDR3 is 16 amino acids. CDR3 sequence: CASSLAARTSYNEQFF. The CDR3 nucleotides read TGTGCCAGCAGCCTAGCTGCGAGGACCAGCTACAATGAGCAGTTCTTC.

This clonotype has just a few counts. The chain recombines TRBV7-2 with TRBJ2-3; a possible D gene is TRBD1 (5 bases). The V and J ends lost 1 base and 7 bases respectively, with 9 bases between them. In germline, CDR1 is SGHTA, CDR2 FQGNSA. The CDR3 sequence is 13 residues long. CDR3 DNA sequence: TGTGCCAGCAGCTTAGACCGACAGTATACGCAGTATTTT. Encoded protein: CASSLDRQYTQYF.

This clonotype was seen more than once but under ten times. The chain carries TRBV5-1 and TRBJ2-3; D unclear. CDR3 length equals 14 residues. With 0 bases removed from V and 2 bases from J, the gap between germline ends came to 7 bases. CDR1 and CDR2 (germline): SGHRS, YFSETQ. For the CDR3, the DNA is TGCGCCAGCAGCTTGGAAGACTCCACAGATACGCAGTATTTT. Its protein product is CASSLEDSTDTQYF.

The J gene is TRBJ2-1, the V gene TRBV4-1, with D perhaps TRBD1 (6 bases). This CDR3 comprises 14 residues. Germline CDR1 is MGHRA and CDR2 is YSYEKL. V shed 2 bases and J shed 9 bases, with 14 bases lying between them. CDR3 nucleotides: TGCGCCAGCAGCCAACCGGACAGTCGTAGTGAGCAGTTCTTC. Its protein is CASSQPDSRSEQFF.

This clonotype was detected many times. The chain carries TRBV6-2 or TRBV6-3 and TRBJ2-2; TRBD1 agrees at 7 bases. Trimming took 2 bases from V and 2 from J; bases not matched to a gene: 2. This CDR3 has 15 residues. Per germline, CDR1 MNHEY and CDR2 SVGEGT. The CDR3 protein is CASSYNRGNTGELFF. The CDR3 nucleotides read TGTGCCAGCAGTTACAACAGGGGAAACACCGGGGAGCTGTTTTTT.

J is TRBJ2-3 and V is TRBV29-1; 10 positions match TRBD1. Germline V gene data show CDR1 as SQVTM and CDR2 as ANQGSEA. This CDR3 is built from 14 residues. V was clipped by 6 bases and J by 6 bases; unmatched bases: 9. The DNA of the CDR3 is TGCAGCGTGAGGGACAGGGGAGAGTGGGATACGCAGTATTTT. It encodes CSVRDRGEWDTQYF.

V is TRBV20-1 and J is TRBJ1-4; D is perhaps TRBD1 (5 bases). V was trimmed by 4 bases and J by 8 bases, leaving 17 bases between them. The CDR3 covers 14 residues. Germline assignment: CDR1 DFQATT and CDR2 SNEGSKA (reference sequence). CDR3 sequence: CSAISRQGGEKLFF. The CDR3 region has the DNA TGCAGTGCTATATCTCGGCAGGGAGGCGAAAAACTGTTTTTT.

The sample holds a few counts of this clonotype. Since no conserved phenylalanine or tryptophan closes the CDR3, a read error is the likely cause. V and J are TRBV20-1 and TRBJ1-3; D is unclear. The CDR3 sequence is 14 residues long. Germline loops: CDR1 DFQATT, CDR2 SNEGSKA (reference sequence). V shed 2 bases and J shed 0 bases, with 8 bases lying between them. CDR3 in DNA: TGCAGTGCTAGAATGGTCAACTCTGGAAACACCATATATCTT. Translated: CSARMVNSGNTIYL.

This clonotype was counted a few times. The V and J genes are TRBV7-2 and TRBJ1-2, with a tentative D call TRBD1 (6 bases). V was pared by 5 bases and J by 3 bases, with 10 bases between. The CDR3 runs 13 residues. CDR1 and CDR2 (germline): SGHTA, FQGNSA. The CDR3 protein is CASSKGGDYGYTF. For the CDR3, the DNA is TGTGCCAGCAGCAAGGGGGGGGACTATGGCTACACCTTC.

The rearrangement links TRBV20-1 to TRBJ2-7; 8 bases are shared with TRBD2. This CDR3 contains 13 residues. V dropped 8 bases and J dropped 0; count of bases not matched to a gene: 6. Per the germline V gene, CDR1 is DFQATT and CDR2 is SNEGSKA (reference sequence). Here the CDR3 reads CSQSGGNSYEQYF. The DNA for the CDR3 is TGCAGTCAAAGCGGGGGTAACTCCTACGAGCAGTACTTC.

This clonotype was seen only a few times. This chain connects TRBV6-1 to TRBJ2-3, with D hard to call. CDR3 length equals 13 residues. Germline V gene sequence: CDR1 MNHNS, CDR2 SASEGT. Trimming took off 4 bases at V and 6 bases at J, with 11 bases between the two ends. The CDR3: CASSGSPKDTQYF. The CDR3 DNA reads as TGTGCCAGCAGTGGCTCGCCGAAGGATACGCAGTATTTT.

This clonotype came up a few times. This chain uses TRBV6-4 with TRBJ2-5; 11 bases agree with TRBD2. The J call may be mistaken, given a closer DNA end match to TRBJ2-1. Germline CDR1 MRHNA, CDR2 SNTAGT. CDR3 length equals 17 residues. This chain's CDR3 is CASSDSPTSGGRNEQFF. Here the CDR3 DNA reads TGTGCCAGCAGTGACTCCCCCACTAGCGGGGGTAGGAATGAGCAGTTCTTC.

This clonotype has just a few counts. The chain links TRBV24-1 to TRBJ2-3; 12 nucleotides match TRBD2. V shed 3 bases and J 7 bases; nucleotides not matched to a gene: 4. The CDR3 covers 15 residues. Germline loops: CDR1 KGHDR, CDR2 SFDVKD. The CDR3 loop is CATSDLAGGRHTQYF. CDR3 bases: TGTGCCACCAGTGATCTAGCGGGGGGGAGGCATACGCAGTATTTT.

The chain recombines TRBV18 with TRBJ1-5; D remains unclear. Germline loops: CDR1 KGHSH, CDR2 LQKENI. The CDR3 contains 13 residues. Deletions cut 0 bases from V and 11 bases from J, with 11 bases between. The CDR3 sequence: CASSPPLRGAQHF. The CDR3 nucleotides are TGTGCCAGCTCACCACCTTTGCGCGGGGCCCAGCATTTT.

The chain has TRBV20-1 and TRBJ2-5, with D unresolved. V was trimmed by 0 bases and J by 7 bases, leaving 15 bases between them. In germline, CDR1 is DFQATT, CDR2 SNEGSKA (reference sequence). The CDR3 covers 14 residues. CDR3 region: CSAREGSPYMTQYF. The CDR3 region has the DNA TGCAGTGCTAGAGAGGGTTCCCCTTATATGACCCAGTACTTC.

The table lists this clonotype with a few counts. This CDR3 reads CASSILGVHEQYF. CDR3 nucleotides: TGTGCCAGCAGCATCCTGGGGGTCCACGAGCAGTACTTC. This chain uses TRBV5-6 with TRBJ2-7; either TRBD1 or TRBD2 may fit D (5 bases each). Germline CDR1 reads SGHDT; CDR2 reads YYEEEE. V lost 4 bases and J 5 bases, leaving 13 bases between the germline ends. There are 13 residues in the CDR3.

The CDR3 DNA follows: TGCAGCGTTGATAGGACTTTGGGGATAGATACGCAGTATTTT. This gives the protein CSVDRTLGIDTQYF. The J gene is TRBJ2-3, the V gene TRBV29-1, with D tentatively TRBD2 (5 bases). This CDR3 has 14 residues. Germline V gene data show CDR1 as SQVTM and CDR2 as ANQGSEA. Deletions cut 3 bases from V and 5 bases from J, with 15 bases between.

Note on this clonotype: Compared with germline, one end of the junction differs, possibly owing to a read error. V gene TRBV12-3 or TRBV12-4 combines with J gene TRBJ1-1; D perhaps matches TRBD1 (6 bases). This CDR3 has 14 residues. The CDR3 region is CASIYRDIYTEASF. In DNA form, the CDR3 reads TGTGCCAGCATATACCGGGACATTTACACTGAAGCTTCCTTT.